This TCR beta chain emerged from a study of blood T cells in healthy people across ages. For the second PCR, which ran for roughly 6 to 12 cycles, a sample-barcoded 5' primer and a J-beta primer mix were used. TCRdb analysed the 5' RACE reads with MiXCR anew, one entry per CDR3 protein. This sample has about 1.5 million distinct CDR3 sequences, with 42% found just once. Per germline, CDR1 LNHNV and CDR2 YYDKDF (reference sequence). The CDR3 contains 14 residues. V dropped 6 bases and J dropped 8 bases, with 16 bases sitting between them. The genes are TRBV15 and TRBJ1-4; maybe TRBD1 (6 bases). The sample was blood. The clonotype was recovered from a woman aged 18 to 35 in good health. CDR3 bases: TGTGCCACCAGAAGGACAGCCTCGGGGGAAAAACTGTTTTTT. Protein sequence: CATRRTASGEKLFF.